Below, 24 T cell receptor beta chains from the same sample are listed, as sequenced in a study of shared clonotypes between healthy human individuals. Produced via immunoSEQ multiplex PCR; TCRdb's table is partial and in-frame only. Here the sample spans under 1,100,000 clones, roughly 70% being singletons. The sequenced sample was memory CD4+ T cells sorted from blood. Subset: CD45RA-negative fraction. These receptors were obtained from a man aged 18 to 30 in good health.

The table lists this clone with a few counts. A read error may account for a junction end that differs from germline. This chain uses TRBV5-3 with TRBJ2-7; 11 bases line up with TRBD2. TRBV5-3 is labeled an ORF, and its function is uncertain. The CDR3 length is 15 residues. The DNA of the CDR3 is TGTGCCAGCAGCTCCACTAGCGGGAGTGGTAGAAAGCAGTACTTC. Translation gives CASSSTSGSGRKQYF.

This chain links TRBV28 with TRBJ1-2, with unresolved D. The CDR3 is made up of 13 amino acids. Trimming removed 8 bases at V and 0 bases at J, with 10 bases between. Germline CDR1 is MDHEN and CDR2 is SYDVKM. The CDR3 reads CASGKVANYGYTF. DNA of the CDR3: TGTGCCAGCGGAAAGGTCGCTAACTATGGCTACACCTTC.

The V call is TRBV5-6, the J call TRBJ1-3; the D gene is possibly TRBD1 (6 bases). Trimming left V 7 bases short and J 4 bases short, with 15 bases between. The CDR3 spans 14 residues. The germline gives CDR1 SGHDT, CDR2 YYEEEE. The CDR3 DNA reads TGTGCCAGCGGGCCGGAGGGGACAGGAAACACCATATATTTT. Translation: CASGPEGTGNTIYF.

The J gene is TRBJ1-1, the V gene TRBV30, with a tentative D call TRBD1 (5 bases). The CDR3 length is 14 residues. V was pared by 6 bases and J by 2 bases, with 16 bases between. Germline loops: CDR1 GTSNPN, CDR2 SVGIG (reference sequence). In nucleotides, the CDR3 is TGTGCCTGTAGTCGGCGGGGGGTTAACACTGAAGCTTTCTTT. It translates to CACSRRGVNTEAFF.

The CDR3 here is CASSSARTDTQYF. CDR3 sequence (DNA): TGTGCCAGCAGCTCAGCCCGCACAGATACGCAGTATTTT. The gene calls are TRBV7-3 and TRBJ2-3; D call uncertain. CDR3 length: 13 residues. Trimming removed 4 bases at V and 1 base at J, with 6 bases between. Germline V gene sequence: CDR1 SGHTA, CDR2 FQGTGA.

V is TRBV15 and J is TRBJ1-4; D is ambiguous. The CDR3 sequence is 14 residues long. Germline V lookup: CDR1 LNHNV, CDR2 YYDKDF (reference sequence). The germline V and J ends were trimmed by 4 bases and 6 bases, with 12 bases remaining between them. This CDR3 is CATSTASQYEKLFF. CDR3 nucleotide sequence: TGTGCCACCAGCACCGCCAGTCAATATGAAAAACTGTTTTTT.

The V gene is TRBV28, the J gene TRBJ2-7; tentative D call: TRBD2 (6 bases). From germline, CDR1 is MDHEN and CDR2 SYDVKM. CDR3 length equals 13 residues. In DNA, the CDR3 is TGTGCTAATAGCGGCGCTAGCTCCTACGAGCAGTACTTC. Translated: CANSGASSYEQYF.

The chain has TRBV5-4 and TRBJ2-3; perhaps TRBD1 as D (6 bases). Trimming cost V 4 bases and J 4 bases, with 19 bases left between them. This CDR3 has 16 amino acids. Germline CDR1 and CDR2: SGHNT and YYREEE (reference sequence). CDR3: CASSQGSRGDADTQYF. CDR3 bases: TGTGCCAGCAGCCAGGGGTCCAGGGGAGACGCAGATACGCAGTATTTT.

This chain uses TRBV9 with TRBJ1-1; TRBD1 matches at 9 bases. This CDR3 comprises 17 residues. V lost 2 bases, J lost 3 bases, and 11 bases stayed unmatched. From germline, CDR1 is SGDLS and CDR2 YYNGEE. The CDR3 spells CASSVLPQGAQDTEAFF. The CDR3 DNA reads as TGTGCCAGCAGCGTGCTCCCACAGGGGGCGCAGGACACTGAAGCTTTCTTT.

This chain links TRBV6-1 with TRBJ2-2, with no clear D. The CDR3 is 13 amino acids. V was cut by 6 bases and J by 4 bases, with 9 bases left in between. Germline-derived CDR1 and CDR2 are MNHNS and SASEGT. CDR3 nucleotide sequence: TGTGCCAGCAGGGGTTCCGGCACCGGGGAGCTGTTTTTT. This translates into CASRGSGTGELFF.

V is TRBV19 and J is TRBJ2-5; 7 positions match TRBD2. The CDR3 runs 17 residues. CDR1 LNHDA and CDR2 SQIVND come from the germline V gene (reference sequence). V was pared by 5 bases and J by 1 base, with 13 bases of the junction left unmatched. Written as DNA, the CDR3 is TGTGCCAGTAGTCAGGGAAGTCTAGCGGCCCCCCAAGAGACCCAGTACTTC. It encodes CASSQGSLAAPQETQYF.

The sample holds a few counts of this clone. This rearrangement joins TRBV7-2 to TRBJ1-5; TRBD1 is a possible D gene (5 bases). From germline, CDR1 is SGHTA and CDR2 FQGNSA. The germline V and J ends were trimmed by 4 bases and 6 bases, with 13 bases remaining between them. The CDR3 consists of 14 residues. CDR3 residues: CASSSVIGGQPQHF. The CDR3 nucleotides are TGTGCCAGCAGCTCCGTGATTGGGGGTCAGCCCCAGCATTTT.

The CDR3 loop reads CASSLVASGGPYSYEQYF. DNA for the CDR3: TGTGCCAGCAGCTTAGTCGCTAGCGGGGGGCCCTATTCCTACGAGCAGTACTTC. The chain links TRBV11-2 to TRBJ2-7, with 11 bases matching TRBD2. V shed 1 base and J 1 base; nucleotides not matched to a gene: 9. Looked up from germline, CDR1 is SGHAT and CDR2 is FQNNGV. The CDR3 runs 18 residues.

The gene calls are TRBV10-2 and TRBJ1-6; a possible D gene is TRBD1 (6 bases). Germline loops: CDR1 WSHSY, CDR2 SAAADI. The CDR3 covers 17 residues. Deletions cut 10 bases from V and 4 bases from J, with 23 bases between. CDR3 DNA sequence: TGCGCCACGCGGGGGAACAGGGTGGACTATTATAATTCACCCCTCCACTTT. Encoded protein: CATRGNRVDYYNSPLHF.

For the CDR3, the DNA is TGTGCCAGTGGGGGGCAGCCGAACACCGGGGAGCTGTTTTTT. Its translation is CASGGQPNTGELFF. The V call is TRBV6-1, the J call TRBJ2-2; D is possibly TRBD1 or TRBD2 (6 bases each). There are 14 residues in the CDR3. Trimming cost V 9 bases and J 0 bases, with 11 bases left between them. Per the germline V gene, CDR1 is MNHNS and CDR2 is SASEGT.

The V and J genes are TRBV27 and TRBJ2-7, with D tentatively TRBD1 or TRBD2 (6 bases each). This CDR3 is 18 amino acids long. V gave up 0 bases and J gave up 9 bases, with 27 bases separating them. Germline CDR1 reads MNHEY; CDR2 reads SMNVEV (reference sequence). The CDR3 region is CASSLSLVGGGSTTAQYF. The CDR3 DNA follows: TGTGCCAGCAGTTTATCACTCGTGGGGGGCGGGTCCACAACTGCGCAGTACTTC.

CDR3: CASSRVVETGELFF. For the CDR3, the DNA is TGCGCCAGCAGCCGTGTCGTCGAGACCGGGGAGCTGTTTTTT. The genes are TRBV4-3 and TRBJ2-2; D unresolved. In germline, CDR1 is LGHNA, CDR2 YSLEER. V was clipped by 4 bases and J by 5 bases, with 11 bases between them. This CDR3 region has 14 residues.

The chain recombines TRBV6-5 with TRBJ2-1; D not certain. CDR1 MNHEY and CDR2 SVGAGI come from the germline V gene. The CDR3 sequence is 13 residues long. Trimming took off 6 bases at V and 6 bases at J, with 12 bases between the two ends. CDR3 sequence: CASSPPERNEQFF. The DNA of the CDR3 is TGTGCCAGCAGCCCCCCCGAGCGCAATGAGCAGTTCTTC.

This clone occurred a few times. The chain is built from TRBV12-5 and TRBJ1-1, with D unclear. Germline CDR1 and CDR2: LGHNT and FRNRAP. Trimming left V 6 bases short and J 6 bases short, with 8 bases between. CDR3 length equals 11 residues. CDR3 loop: CASGVRAEAFF. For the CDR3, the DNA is TGTGCTAGTGGCGTACGGGCTGAAGCTTTCTTT.

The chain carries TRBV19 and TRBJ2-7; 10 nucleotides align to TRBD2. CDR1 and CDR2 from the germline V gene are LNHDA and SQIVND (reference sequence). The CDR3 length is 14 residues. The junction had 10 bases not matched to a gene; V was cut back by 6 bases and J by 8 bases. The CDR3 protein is CASRSSGGDQKQYF. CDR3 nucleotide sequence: TGTGCCAGTAGGTCTAGCGGGGGCGACCAAAAGCAGTACTTC. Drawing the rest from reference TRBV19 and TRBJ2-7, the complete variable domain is DGGITQSPKYLFRKEGQNVTLSCEQNLNHDAMYWYRQDPGQGLRLIYYSQIVNDFQKGDIAEGYSVSREKKESFPLTVTSAQKNPTAFYLCASRSSGGDQKQYFGPGTRLTVT.

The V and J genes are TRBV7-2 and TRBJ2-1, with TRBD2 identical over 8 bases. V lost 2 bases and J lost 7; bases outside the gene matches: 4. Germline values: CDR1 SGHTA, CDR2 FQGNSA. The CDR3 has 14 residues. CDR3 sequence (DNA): TGTGCCAGCAGCTTAAGGCGGGAGGATAATGAGCAGTTCTTC. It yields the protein CASSLRREDNEQFF.

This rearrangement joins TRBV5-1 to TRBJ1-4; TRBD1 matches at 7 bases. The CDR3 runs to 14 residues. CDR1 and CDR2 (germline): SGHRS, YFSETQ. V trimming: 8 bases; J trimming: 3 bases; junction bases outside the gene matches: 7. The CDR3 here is CASTRGGSNEKLFF. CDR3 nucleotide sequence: TGCGCCAGTACCAGGGGGGGATCTAATGAAAAACTGTTTTTT.

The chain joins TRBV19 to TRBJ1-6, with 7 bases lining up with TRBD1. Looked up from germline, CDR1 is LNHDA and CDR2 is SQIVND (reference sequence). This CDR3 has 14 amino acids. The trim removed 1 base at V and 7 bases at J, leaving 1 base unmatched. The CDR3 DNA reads TGTGCCAGTAGTATAGCAGGGGGAAATTCACCCCTCCACTTT. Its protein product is CASSIAGGNSPLHF.

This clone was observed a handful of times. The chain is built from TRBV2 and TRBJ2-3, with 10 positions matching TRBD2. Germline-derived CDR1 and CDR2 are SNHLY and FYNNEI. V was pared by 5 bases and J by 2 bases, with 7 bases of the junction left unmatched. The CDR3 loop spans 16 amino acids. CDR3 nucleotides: TGTGCCAGCAGTACCGGGACTAGCGCCTCCACAGATACGCAGTATTTT. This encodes CASSTGTSASTDTQYF.